The entry that follows covers one T cell receptor (beta chain) sequence. Generated by immunoSEQ multiplex PCR, the TCRdb table keeps only in-frame clones and is missing some. The repertoire holds about 93,000 clones, with around 90% as singletons. The data were taken from a study of blood T cell repertoires in COVID-19. The Seattle patients joined while their infection was active and were tracked longitudinally afterward. CDR1 is LGHDT, CDR2 YNNKEL, per germline (reference sequence). V was pared by 2 bases and J by 4 bases, with 2 bases of the junction left unmatched. The CDR3 sequence is 15 residues long.

Material for sequencing was peripheral blood. This chain connects TRBV3-1 (or the pseudogene TRBV3-2) to TRBJ2-7; 13 bases are shared with TRBD2. This clonotype originated in a man in his 60s with COVID-19, enrolled during active disease. The CDR3 loop reads CASSQWTSGRYEQYF. CDR3 DNA: TGTGCCAGCAGCCAATGGACTAGCGGGAGATACGAGCAGTACTTC.